This T cell receptor beta chain was sequenced for a study of shared clonotypes between healthy human individuals. Study-wide results and limits: Blood alone was sampled, and tissue repertoires likely differ.

This clone has a handful of counts. The antigen is unknown. The CDR3 sequence is 15 residues long. The germline CDR1 and CDR2 sequences are MNHNS and SASEGT. Trimming took off 7 bases at V and 7 bases at J, with 22 bases between the two ends. Each cell subset's genomic DNA was divided evenly among several immunoSEQ plates. Roughly 200 ng DNA, around 30,000 T cell genomes, went into each sorted-subset replicate PCR. Generated by immunoSEQ multiplex PCR, the TCRdb table keeps only in-frame clones and is missing some. The sample has 950,000 to 1,300,000 clones, approximately 70% seen once; the top ten hold approximately 1.5%. The study separated CD4+ cells into CD45RA+ naive and CD45RA-negative memory subsets.

V gene TRBV6-1 combines with J gene TRBJ1-2; tentatively, D is TRBD1 (5 bases). The sample was memory CD4+ T cells sorted from blood. Subset denoted: CD45RA-negative fraction. The sequence was collected from a man between 18 and 35 years old in good health. The CDR3 loop reads CASTQGSRVSSGYTF. The CDR3 DNA reads as TGTGCCAGCACCCAAGGGTCCAGGGTTTCGTCTGGCTACACCTTC.